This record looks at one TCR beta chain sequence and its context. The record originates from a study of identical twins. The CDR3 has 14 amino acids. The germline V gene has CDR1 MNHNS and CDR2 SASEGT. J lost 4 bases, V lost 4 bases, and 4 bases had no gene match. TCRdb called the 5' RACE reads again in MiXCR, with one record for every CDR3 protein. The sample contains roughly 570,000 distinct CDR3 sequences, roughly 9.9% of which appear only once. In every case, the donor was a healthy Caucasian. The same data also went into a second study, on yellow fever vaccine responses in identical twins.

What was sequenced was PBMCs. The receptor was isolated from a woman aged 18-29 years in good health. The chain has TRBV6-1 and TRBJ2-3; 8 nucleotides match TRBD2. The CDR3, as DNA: TGTGCCAGCAGTGCCGGGGGGGGCCCAGATACGCAGTATTTT. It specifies CASSAGGGPDTQYF.